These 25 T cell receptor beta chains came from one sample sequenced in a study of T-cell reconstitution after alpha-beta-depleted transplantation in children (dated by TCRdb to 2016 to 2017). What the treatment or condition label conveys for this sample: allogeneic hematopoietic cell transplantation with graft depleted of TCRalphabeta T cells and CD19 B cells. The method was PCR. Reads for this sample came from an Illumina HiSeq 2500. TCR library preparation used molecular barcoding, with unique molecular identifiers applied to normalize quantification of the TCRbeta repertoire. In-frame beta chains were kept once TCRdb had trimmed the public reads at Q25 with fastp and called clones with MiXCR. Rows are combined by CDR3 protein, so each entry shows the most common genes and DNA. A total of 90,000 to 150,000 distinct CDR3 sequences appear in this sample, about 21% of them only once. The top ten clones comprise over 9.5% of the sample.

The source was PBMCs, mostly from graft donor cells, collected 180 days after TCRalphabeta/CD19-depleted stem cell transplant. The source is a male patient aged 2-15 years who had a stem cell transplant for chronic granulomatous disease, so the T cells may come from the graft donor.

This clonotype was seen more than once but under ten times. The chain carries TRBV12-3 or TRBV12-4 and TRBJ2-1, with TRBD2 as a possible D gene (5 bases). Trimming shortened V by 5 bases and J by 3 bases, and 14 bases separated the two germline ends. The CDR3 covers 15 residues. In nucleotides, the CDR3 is TGTGCCAGCAGTCCGCTAGCTAATGTCTACAATGAGCAGTTCTTC. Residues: CASSPLANVYNEQFF.

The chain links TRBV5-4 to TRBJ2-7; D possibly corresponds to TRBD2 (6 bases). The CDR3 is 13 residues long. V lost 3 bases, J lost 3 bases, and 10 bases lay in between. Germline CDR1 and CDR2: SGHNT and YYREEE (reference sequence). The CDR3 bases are TGTGCCAGCAGCTCGGGACTCAGCTACGAGCAGTACTTC. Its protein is CASSSGLSYEQYF.

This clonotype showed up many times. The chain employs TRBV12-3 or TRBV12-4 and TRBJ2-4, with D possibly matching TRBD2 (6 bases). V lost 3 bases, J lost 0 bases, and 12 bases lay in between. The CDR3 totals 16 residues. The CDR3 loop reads CASSFSGGRAKNIQYF. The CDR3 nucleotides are TGTGCCAGCAGTTTTTCTGGAGGGAGAGCCAAAAACATTCAGTACTTC.

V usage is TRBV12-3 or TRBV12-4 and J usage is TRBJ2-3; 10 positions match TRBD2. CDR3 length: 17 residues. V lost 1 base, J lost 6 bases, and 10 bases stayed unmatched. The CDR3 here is CASSLGPSGGATDTQYF. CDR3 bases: TGTGCCAGCAGTTTAGGACCGAGCGGGGGGGCCACGGATACGCAGTATTTT.

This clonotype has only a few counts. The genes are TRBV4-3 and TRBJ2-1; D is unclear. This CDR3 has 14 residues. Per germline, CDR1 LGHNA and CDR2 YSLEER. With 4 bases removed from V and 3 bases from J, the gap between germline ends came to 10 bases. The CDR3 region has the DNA TGCGCCAGCAGCCCGGACGGAAACTACAATGAGCAGTTCTTC. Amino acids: CASSPDGNYNEQFF.

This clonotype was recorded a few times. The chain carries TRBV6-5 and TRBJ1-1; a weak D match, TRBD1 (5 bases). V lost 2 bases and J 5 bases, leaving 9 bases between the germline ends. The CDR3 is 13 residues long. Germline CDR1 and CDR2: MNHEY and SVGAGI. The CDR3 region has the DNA TGTGCCAGCAGTTACAGGGGAGGGACTGAAGCTTTCTTT. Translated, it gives CASSYRGGTEAFF.

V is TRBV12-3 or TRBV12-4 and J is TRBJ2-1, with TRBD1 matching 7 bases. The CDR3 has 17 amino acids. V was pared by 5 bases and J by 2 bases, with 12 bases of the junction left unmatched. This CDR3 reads CASSLKRQGSPYNEQFF. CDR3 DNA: TGTGCCAGCAGTCTCAAGAGACAGGGCTCCCCCTACAATGAGCAGTTCTTC.

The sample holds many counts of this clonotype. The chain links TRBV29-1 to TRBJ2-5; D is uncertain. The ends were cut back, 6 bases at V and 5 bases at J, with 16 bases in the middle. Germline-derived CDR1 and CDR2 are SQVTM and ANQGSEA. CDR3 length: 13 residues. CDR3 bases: TGCAGCGTGGCCGGCAGGCTTATGGAGACCCAGTACTTC. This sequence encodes CSVAGRLMETQYF.

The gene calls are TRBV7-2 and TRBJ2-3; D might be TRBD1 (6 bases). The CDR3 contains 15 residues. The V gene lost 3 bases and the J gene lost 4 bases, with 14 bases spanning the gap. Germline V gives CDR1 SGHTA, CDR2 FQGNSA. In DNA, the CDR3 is TGTGCCAGCAGCTTTGGTGGGGGCCGGCCAGATACGCAGTATTTT. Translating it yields CASSFGGGRPDTQYF.

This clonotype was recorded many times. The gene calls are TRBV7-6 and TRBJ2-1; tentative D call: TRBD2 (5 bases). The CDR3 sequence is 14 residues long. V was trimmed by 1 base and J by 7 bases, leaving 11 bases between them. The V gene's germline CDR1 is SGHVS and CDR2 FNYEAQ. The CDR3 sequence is CASSLVSPGNEQFF. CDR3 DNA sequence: TGTGCCAGCAGCTTAGTGTCGCCGGGGAATGAGCAGTTCTTC.

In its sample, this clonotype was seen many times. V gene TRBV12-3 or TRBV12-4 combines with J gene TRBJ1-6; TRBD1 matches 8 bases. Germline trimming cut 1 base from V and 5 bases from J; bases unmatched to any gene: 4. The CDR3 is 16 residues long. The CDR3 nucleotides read TGTGCCAGCAGTTTAGACTCAGGGGGCAATAATTCACCCCTCCACTTT. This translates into CASSLDSGGNNSPLHF.

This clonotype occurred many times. CDR3 DNA: TGTGCCAGCAGCTCGGGACAGGGGGAGACCCAGTACTTC. Translating it yields CASSSGQGETQYF. V is TRBV7-2 and J is TRBJ2-5, with 10 bases aligning to TRBD1. This CDR3 has 13 residues. Germline V gene lookup returns CDR1 SGHTA and CDR2 FQGNSA. The junction had 1 base not matched to a gene; V was cut back by 4 bases and J by 5 bases.

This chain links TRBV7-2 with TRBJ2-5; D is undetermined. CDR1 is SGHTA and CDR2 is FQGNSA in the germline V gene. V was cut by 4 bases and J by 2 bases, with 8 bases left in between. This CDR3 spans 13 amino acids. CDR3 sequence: CASSSGRQETQYF. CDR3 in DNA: TGTGCCAGCAGCTCAGGACGTCAAGAGACCCAGTACTTC.

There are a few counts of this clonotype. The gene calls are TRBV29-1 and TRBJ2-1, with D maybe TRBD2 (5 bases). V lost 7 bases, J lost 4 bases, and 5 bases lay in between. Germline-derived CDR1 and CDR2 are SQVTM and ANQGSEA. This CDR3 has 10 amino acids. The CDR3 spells CSGRYNEQFF. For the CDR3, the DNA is TGCAGCGGGAGGTACAATGAGCAGTTCTTC.

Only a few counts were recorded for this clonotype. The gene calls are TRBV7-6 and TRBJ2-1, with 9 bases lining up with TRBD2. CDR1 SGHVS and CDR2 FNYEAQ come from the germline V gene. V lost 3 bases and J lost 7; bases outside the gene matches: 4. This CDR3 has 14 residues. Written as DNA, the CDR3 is TGTGCCAGCAGCTTTAGCGGGGGCAGGAATGAGCAGTTCTTC. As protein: CASSFSGGRNEQFF.

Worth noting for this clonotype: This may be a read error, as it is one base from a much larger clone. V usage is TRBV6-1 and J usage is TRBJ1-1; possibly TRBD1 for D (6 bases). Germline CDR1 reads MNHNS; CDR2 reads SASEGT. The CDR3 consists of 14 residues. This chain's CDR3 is CASSMTGSNNEAFF. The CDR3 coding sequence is TGTGCCAGCAGTATGACAGGATCGAACAATGAAGCTTTCTTT.

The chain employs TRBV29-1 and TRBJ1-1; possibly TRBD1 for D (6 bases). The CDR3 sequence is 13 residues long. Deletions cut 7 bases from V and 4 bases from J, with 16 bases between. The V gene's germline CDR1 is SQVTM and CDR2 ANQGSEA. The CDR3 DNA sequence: TGCAGCGGGCGGACAGCCCTGCGCACTGAAGCTTTCTTT. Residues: CSGRTALRTEAFF.

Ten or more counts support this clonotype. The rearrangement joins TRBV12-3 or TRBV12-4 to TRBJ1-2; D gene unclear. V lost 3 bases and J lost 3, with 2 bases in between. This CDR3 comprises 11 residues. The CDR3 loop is CASSLYYGYTF. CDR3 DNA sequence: TGTGCCAGCAGTTTGTACTATGGCTACACCTTC.

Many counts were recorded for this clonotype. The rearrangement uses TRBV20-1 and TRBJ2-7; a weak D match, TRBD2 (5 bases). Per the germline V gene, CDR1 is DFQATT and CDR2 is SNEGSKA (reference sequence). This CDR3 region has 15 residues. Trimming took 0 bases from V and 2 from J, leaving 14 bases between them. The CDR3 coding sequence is TGCAGTGCTAGAGATCAGGCTAGAGGGACCTACGAGCAGTACTTC. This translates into CSARDQARGTYEQYF.

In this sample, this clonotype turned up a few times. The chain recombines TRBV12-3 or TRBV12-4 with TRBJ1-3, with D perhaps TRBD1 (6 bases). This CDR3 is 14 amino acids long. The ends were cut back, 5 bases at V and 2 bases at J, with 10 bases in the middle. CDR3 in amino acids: CASSTTGTGNTIYF. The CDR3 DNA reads TGTGCCAGCAGTACGACAGGAACTGGAAACACCATATATTTT.

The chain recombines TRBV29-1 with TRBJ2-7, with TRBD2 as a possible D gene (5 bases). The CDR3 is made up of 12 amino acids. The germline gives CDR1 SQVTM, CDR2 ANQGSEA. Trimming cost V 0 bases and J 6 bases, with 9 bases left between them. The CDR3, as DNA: TGCAGCGTTGAAGATCGGGGTTCCGAGCAGTACTTC. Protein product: CSVEDRGSEQYF.

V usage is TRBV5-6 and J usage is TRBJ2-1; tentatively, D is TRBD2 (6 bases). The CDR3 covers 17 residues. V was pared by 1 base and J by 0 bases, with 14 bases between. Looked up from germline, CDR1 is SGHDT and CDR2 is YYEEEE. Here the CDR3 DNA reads TGTGCCAGCAGCTTGTGGGGGAGGCCGAGCTCCTACAATGAGCAGTTCTTC. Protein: CASSLWGRPSSYNEQFF.

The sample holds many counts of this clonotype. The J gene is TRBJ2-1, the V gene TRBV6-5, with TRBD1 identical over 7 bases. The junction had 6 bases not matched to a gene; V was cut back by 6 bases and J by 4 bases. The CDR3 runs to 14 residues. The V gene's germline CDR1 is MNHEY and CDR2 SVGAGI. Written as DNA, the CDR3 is TGTGCCAGCAGCCTCCAGGGGGAATACAATGAGCAGTTCTTC. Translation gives CASSLQGEYNEQFF.

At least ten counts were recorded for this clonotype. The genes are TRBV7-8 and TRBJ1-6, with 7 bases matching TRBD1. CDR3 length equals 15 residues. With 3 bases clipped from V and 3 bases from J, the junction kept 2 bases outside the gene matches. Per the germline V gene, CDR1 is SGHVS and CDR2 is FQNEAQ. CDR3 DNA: TGTGCCAGCAGCTTCGGGACAGTCTATAATTCACCCCTCCACTTT. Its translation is CASSFGTVYNSPLHF.

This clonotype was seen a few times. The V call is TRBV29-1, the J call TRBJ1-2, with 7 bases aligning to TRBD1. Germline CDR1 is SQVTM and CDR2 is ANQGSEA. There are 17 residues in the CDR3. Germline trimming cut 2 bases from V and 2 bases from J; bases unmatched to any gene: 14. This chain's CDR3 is CSVELTGSLGGNYGYTF. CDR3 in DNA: TGCAGCGTTGAATTGACAGGGTCCTTAGGGGGGAACTATGGCTACACCTTC.